These T cell receptor beta chains were read from a single sample in a study of regulatory T cells in long-lasting Graves disease. TCRdb analysed the multiplex PCR reads with MiXCR anew, one entry per CDR3 protein. Of 300,000 or so distinct CDR3 sequences listed, about 19% are singletons. The sample here was peripheral blood mononuclear cells (PBMCs), taken when the disease was refractory, from a patient treated with antithyroid drugs. All receptors come from a female donor with Graves disease. Both conserved end residues are part of each CDR3. A D gene is named only where the DNA matches it firmly. The size field is filled for only some rows; it gives once, few, many or a size class.

12 | TRBJ1-1 | TRBD1 | TRBV29-1 | - | CSAGGANTEAFF | TGCAGCGCAGGGGGCGCGAACACTGAAGCTTTCTTT
12 | TRBJ2-4 | - | TRBV3-1 | few | CASSRGDLDQYF | TGTGCCAGCAGCCGGGGGGATCTTGATCAGTACTTC
13 | TRBJ1-5 | - | TRBV6-1 | many | CASSDRTDQPQHF | TGTGCCAGCAGCGACAGGACTGATCAGCCCCAGCATTTT
13 | TRBJ2-7 | - | TRBV30 | many | CAWNGTQTYEQYF | TGTGCCTGGAATGGGACCCAGACCTACGAGCAGTACTTC
11 | TRBJ1-2 | - | TRBV6-1 | many | CASQSLYGYTF | TGTGCCAGCCAGTCCCTCTATGGCTACACCTTC
14 | TRBJ1-2 | - | TRBV5-1 | - | CASSLESARYGYTF | TGCGCCAGCAGCCTGGAGTCAGCCCGCTATGGCTACACCTTC
15 | TRBJ2-5 | - | TRBV27 | many | CASSLKQDLQETQYF | TGTGCCAGCAGTCTAAAACAGGACTTACAAGAGACCCAGTACTTC
14 | TRBJ1-6 | - | TRBV30 | few | CAWNPEGGGMALHF | TGTGCCTGGAATCCCGAAGGTGGGGGGATGGCCCTCCACTTT
16 | TRBJ1-5 | - | TRBV12-3/TRBV12-4 | many | CASSLERGAIDQPQHF | TGTGCCAGCAGTTTAGAACGGGGGGCTATCGATCAGCCCCAGCATTTT
14 | TRBJ1-4 | - | TRBV28 | many | CASGIGRQTEKLFF | TGTGCCAGCGGGATTGGGCGGCAAACCGAAAAACTGTTTTTT
13 | TRBJ2-5 | TRBD1 | TRBV11-1 | many | CASSPGQGGTQYF | TGTGCCAGCAGCCCGGGACAGGGCGGGACCCAGTACTTC
14 | TRBJ2-7 | - | TRBV3-1 | many | CASSLTGNSYEQYF | TGTGCCAGCAGCCTAACAGGTAACTCCTACGAGCAGTACTTC
12 | TRBJ2-5 | - | TRBV29-1 | - | CSSFGAQETQYF | TGCAGCTCTTTCGGGGCCCAAGAGACCCAGTACTTC
16 | TRBJ2-7 | TRBD1 | TRBV27 | many | CASSLSDGTVSYEQYF | TGTGCCAGCAGTTTATCGGACGGGACAGTCTCCTACGAGCAGTACTTC
10 | TRBJ2-5 | - | TRBV10-1 | many | CANREETQYF | TGCGCCAACAGAGAAGAGACCCAGTACTTC
17 | TRBJ2-7 | - | TRBV7-2 | - | CASSLGDSRDYSYEQYF | TGTGCCAGCAGCTTAGGCGATAGCAGGGATTACTCCTACGAGCAGTACTTC
16 | TRBJ2-2 | - | TRBV11-2 | few | CASSLQLALNGGELFF | TGTGCCAGCAGCTTACAACTAGCCTTGAATGGCGGGGAGCTGTTTTTT
14 | TRBJ2-7 | - | TRBV10-3 | - | CAISEDRKAYEQYF | TGTGCCATCAGTGAAGACAGGAAAGCCTACGAGCAGTACTTC
13 | TRBJ1-2 | TRBD1 | TRBV12-3/TRBV12-4 | many | CASSDRAWKGYTF | TGTGCCAGCAGCGACAGGGCTTGGAAAGGCTACACCTTC
16 | TRBJ1-2 | - | TRBV4-1 | few | CASSPRTELANYGYTF | TGCGCCAGCAGCCCAAGGACGGAGTTAGCTAACTATGGCTACACCTTC
13 | TRBJ2-2 | - | TRBV24-1 | many | CAIRTPNTGELFF | TGTGCCATCCGGACACCGAACACCGGGGAGCTGTTTTTT
14 | TRBJ2-7 | - | TRBV28 | many | CASSSPGTRQEQYF | TGTGCCAGCAGTTCGCCCGGGACTCGACAAGAGCAGTACTTC
12 | TRBJ1-1 | - | TRBV2 | many | CASSTEETEAFF | TGTGCCAGCAGTACGGAGGAAACTGAAGCTTTCTTT
17 | TRBJ1-6 | - | TRBV19 | few | CASSMGDRGRGNSPLHF | TGTGCCAGTAGTATGGGTGACAGAGGGCGCGGTAATTCACCCCTCCACTTT